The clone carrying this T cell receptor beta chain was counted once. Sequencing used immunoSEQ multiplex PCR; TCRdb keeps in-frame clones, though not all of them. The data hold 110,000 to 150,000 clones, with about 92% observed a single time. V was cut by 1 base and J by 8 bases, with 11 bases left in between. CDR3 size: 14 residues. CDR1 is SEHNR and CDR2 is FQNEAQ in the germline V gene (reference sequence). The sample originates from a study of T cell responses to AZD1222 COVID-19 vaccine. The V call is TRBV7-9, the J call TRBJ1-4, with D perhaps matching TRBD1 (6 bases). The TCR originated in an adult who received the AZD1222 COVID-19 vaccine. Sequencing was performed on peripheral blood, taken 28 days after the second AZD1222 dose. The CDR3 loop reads CASSLEGGREKLFF. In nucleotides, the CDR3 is TGTGCCAGCAGCTTAGAAGGGGGTCGAGAAAAACTGTTTTTT.